Sequencing of this T cell receptor (beta chain) was carried out in a study of PD-1 blockade in classical Hodgkin lymphoma. Trimming left V 2 bases short and J 6 bases short, with 8 bases between. CDR3 length: 12 amino acids. Germline V gene sequence: CDR1 SGHKS, CDR2 YYEKEE (reference sequence). Regarding this clone: The antigen remains undetermined.

Study-wide results and limits: Patients newly diagnosed and complete responders had comparable baseline diversity. CD4+ TCR diversity climbed significantly by C4D1, unlike CD8+ TCR diversity. Diminished baseline TCR diversity has been reported in newly diagnosed patients relative to healthy donors.

Every one of the patients relapsed after autologous stem cell transplantation (brentuximab vedotin exposure was variable). Clones were read by immunoSEQ multiplex PCR, and TCRdb kept only the in-frame ones, dropping some. This sample carries tens of thousands of clones, about 88% of them seen once, and the ten largest clones take approximately 9.7%. This clonotype originated in a human donor with classical Hodgkin lymphoma. This sample comprised peripheral blood mononuclear cells (PBMCs), obtained at baseline. The chain carries TRBV5-5 and TRBJ1-2; D remains ambiguous. Written as DNA, the CDR3 is TGTGCCAGCAGCTTTTCCGTGGATGGCTACACCTTC. Translating gives CASSFSVDGYTF.